This T cell receptor (beta chain) came from a study of early T cells in non-severe SARS-CoV-2 infection. Study as a whole: RNA in bulk from unsorted whole blood was sequenced, and chains were unpaired. Study results and caveats: VDJdb matching favored anti-spike CD8 responses, missing private and CD4 specificities.

Worth noting for this clonotype: Its specificity is not known.

The CDR3 totals 14 residues. The V end was cut by 5 bases, the J end by 0 bases, with 8 bases between. The germline V gene has CDR1 MNHNS and CDR2 SASEGT. Attachment of unique molecular identifiers was made to individual cDNA molecules. TCRdb itself ran the 5' RACE reads through MiXCR, one entry per CDR3 protein. This table has about 36,000 distinct CDR3 sequences, under 7% appearing once. The chain has TRBV6-1 and TRBJ1-5, with D possibly being TRBD1 (5 bases). Sample: whole blood, taken at baseline. This TCR came from an adult who was a healthcare worker with PCR-confirmed SARS-CoV-2 infection or an uninfected control (not recorded which). The CDR3 DNA is TGTGCCAGCAGTAGGACATTTAGCAATCAGCCCCAGCATTTT. This sequence encodes CASSRTFSNQPQHF.